The 5 T cell receptor beta chains reported below all come from one sample, sequenced in a study of neurological immune-mediated disorders (dated by TCRdb to about 2019). Libraries were made using 5' RACE. Instrument on record: Illumina HiSeq 2500. The raw public data were reprocessed by TCRdb itself: fastp quality trimming at Q25, MiXCR clonotype calling, in-frame beta chains only. Identical CDR3 protein sequences are pooled into one entry, listed with their most common genes and DNA. Within this sample are 100,000 or so distinct CDR3 sequences, with roughly 3.5% of them counted one time only. The ten largest clones add up to 6% of the sample. The sequenced material came from PBMCs. These receptors all stem from a young woman with multiple sclerosis.

About this clonotype itself: The CDR3 does not close with the conserved phenylalanine or tryptophan, likely indicating a read error. The rearrangement joins TRBV5-1 to TRBJ2-5, with TRBD2 as a possible D gene (5 bases). Germline V CDR1 and CDR2: SGHRS, YFSETQ. CDR3 length equals 12 residues. The germline V and J ends were trimmed by 4 bases and 4 bases, with 8 bases remaining between them. The CDR3 is CASSPDLETQYC. CDR3 nucleotides: TGCGCCAGCAGCCCGGACTTAGAGACCCAGTACTGC.

The gene calls are TRBV7-6 and TRBJ2-6; 7 bases map to TRBD2. The CDR3 loop spans 17 amino acids. The germline gives CDR1 SGHVS, CDR2 FNYEAQ. The V gene end was trimmed by 0 bases and the J gene end by 0 bases; junction bases not matched to a gene: 2. CDR3 protein: CASSLAGGSSGANVLTF. Here the CDR3 DNA reads TGTGCCAGCAGCTTAGCGGGGGGGAGCTCTGGGGCCAACGTCCTGACTTTC.

The sample holds many counts of this clonotype. CDR3 nucleotides: TGTGCCAGCAGTCCCGGGACAGGGTCTTTTAACTATGGCTACACCTTC. It translates to CASSPGTGSFNYGYTF. The chain combines TRBV7-6 with TRBJ1-2; 9 bases fit TRBD1. This CDR3 has 16 amino acids. Germline V gene data show CDR1 as SGHVS and CDR2 as FNYEAQ. Trimming at V came to 6 bases and at J to 1 base, leaving 9 bases not matched to a gene.

This clonotype was detected ten times or more. This chain links TRBV20-1 with TRBJ1-1; D ambiguous. Trimming took off 1 base at V and 0 bases at J, with 12 bases between the two ends. Germline V gene data show CDR1 as DFQATT and CDR2 as SNEGSKA (reference sequence). CDR3 length: 15 amino acids. The CDR3 nucleotides are TGCAGTGCTAGAGTGCCCTCAGTGTTGAACACTGAAGCTTTCTTT. Translation: CSARVPSVLNTEAFF.

This clonotype was recorded many times. The chain is built from TRBV27 and TRBJ2-5; D is unresolved. V was clipped by 2 bases and J by 3 bases, with 13 bases between them. The CDR3 contains 15 residues. Germline CDR1 is MNHEY and CDR2 is SMNVEV (reference sequence). The CDR3 sequence: CASSLNWADKETQYF. The CDR3 region has the DNA TGTGCCAGCAGTTTAAATTGGGCAGATAAAGAGACCCAGTACTTC.